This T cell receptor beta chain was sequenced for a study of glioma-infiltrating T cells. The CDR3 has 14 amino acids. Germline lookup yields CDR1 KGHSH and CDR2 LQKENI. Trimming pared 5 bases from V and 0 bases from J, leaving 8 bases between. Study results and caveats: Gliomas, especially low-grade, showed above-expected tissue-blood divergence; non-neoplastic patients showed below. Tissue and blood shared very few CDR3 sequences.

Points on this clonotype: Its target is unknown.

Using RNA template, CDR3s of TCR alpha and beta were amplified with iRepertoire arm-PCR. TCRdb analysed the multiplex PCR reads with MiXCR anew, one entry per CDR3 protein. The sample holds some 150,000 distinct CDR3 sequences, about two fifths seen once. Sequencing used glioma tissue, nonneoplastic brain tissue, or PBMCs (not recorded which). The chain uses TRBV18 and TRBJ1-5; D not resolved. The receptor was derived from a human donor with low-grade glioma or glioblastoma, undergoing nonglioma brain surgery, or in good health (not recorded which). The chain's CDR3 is CASSARTSNQPQHF. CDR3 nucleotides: TGTGCCAGCTCAGCCAGGACTAGCAATCAGCCCCAGCATTTT.